This is a list of T cell receptor beta chains from one sample in a study of T cells in localized non-small cell lung cancer. TCRdb keeps only in-frame clones here, not all; method: immunoSEQ multiplex PCR. The sample has roughly 30,000 clones; around 93% are singletons. Specimen: peripheral blood, collected before any cancer treatment. The origin of the receptors is a female donor of 60 years or more with stage I lung adenocarcinoma. Both conserved end residues are part of each CDR3. Each record gives: clone size, V gene, J gene, D gene, CDR3 protein, CDR3 DNA. The D gene is left open where the match is weak. Some rows mark clone size as missing; the rest say once, few, many or name a class of expanded clone.

clone_size: NA
v_call: TRBV9
j_call: TRBJ2-2
d_call: NA
cdr3_aa: CASSVGEGRTGELFF
cdr3_nt: TGTGCCAGCAGCGTAGGCGAGGGGCGCACCGGGGAGCTGTTTTTT

clone_size: NA
v_call: TRBV28
j_call: TRBJ1-1
d_call: NA
cdr3_aa: CASSFAQSQKSEAFF
cdr3_nt: TGTGCCAGCAGTTTCGCCCAATCTCAGAAGAGTGAAGCTTTCTTT

clone_size: once
v_call: TRBV7-9
j_call: TRBJ2-3
d_call: TRBD1
cdr3_aa: CASSLGTGGADTQYF
cdr3_nt: TGTGCCAGCAGCTTAGGGACAGGGGGAGCAGATACGCAGTATTTT

clone_size: NA
v_call: TRBV5-1
j_call: TRBJ2-7
d_call: NA
cdr3_aa: CASSSSLGLLFF
cdr3_nt: TGCGCCAGCAGCTCTTCTTTGGGACTCTTATTCTTC

clone_size: NA
v_call: TRBV10-3
j_call: TRBJ2-1
d_call: TRBD2
cdr3_aa: CAITRGAGGYNEQFF
cdr3_nt: TGTGCCATCACCCGAGGGGCGGGGGGCTACAATGAGCAGTTCTTC

clone_size: once
v_call: TRBV7-8
j_call: TRBJ2-2
d_call: NA
cdr3_aa: CASSLLTGVRDGELFF
cdr3_nt: TGTGCCAGCAGCTTATTGACGGGGGTTAGGGACGGGGAGCTGTTTTTT

clone_size: once
v_call: TRBV28
j_call: TRBJ1-5
d_call: NA
cdr3_aa: CASKLRKSNQPQHF
cdr3_nt: TGTGCCAGCAAGTTGCGAAAGAGCAATCAGCCCCAGCATTTT

clone_size: NA
v_call: TRBV30
j_call: TRBJ1-4
d_call: TRBD1
cdr3_aa: CAWSRQGEKLFF
cdr3_nt: TGTGCCTGGAGTAGACAGGGGGAAAAACTGTTTTTT

clone_size: NA
v_call: TRBV25-1
j_call: TRBJ1-6
d_call: NA
cdr3_aa: CASHLGVGDSPLHF
cdr3_nt: TGTGCCAGCCATTTAGGTGTAGGCGATTCACCCCTCCACTTT

clone_size: NA
v_call: TRBV28
j_call: TRBJ1-2
d_call: NA
cdr3_aa: CASSQTGPNYGYTF
cdr3_nt: TGTGCCAGCAGCCAAACAGGACCTAACTATGGCTACACCTTC

clone_size: NA
v_call: TRBV2
j_call: TRBJ1-1
d_call: NA
cdr3_aa: CASSSGEGTSEAFF
cdr3_nt: TGTGCCAGCAGTAGCGGGGAAGGGACCTCTGAAGCTTTCTTT

clone_size: NA
v_call: TRBV2
j_call: TRBJ2-7
d_call: NA
cdr3_aa: CASGGYQGDEQYF
cdr3_nt: TGTGCCAGCGGGGGGTACCAGGGAGACGAGCAGTACTTC

clone_size: NA
v_call: TRBV5-1
j_call: TRBJ1-1
d_call: TRBD1
cdr3_aa: CASSTQTGDTEAFF
cdr3_nt: TGCGCCAGCAGCACCCAGACAGGGGACACTGAAGCTTTCTTT

clone_size: NA
v_call: TRBV6-5
j_call: TRBJ1-2
d_call: NA
cdr3_aa: CASRSEQANYGYTF
cdr3_nt: TGTGCCAGCAGATCGGAACAGGCTAACTATGGCTACACCTTC

clone_size: NA
v_call: TRBV18
j_call: TRBJ1-5
d_call: TRBD1
cdr3_aa: CASSQQGSREPQHF
cdr3_nt: TGTGCCAGCTCACAACAGGGGAGTAGGGAGCCCCAGCATTTT

clone_size: NA
v_call: TRBV25-1
j_call: TRBJ1-6
d_call: TRBD1
cdr3_aa: CASSPSTGPNSPLHF
cdr3_nt: TGTGCCAGCTCCCCCTCGACAGGGCCAAATTCACCCCTCCACTTT

clone_size: NA
v_call: TRBV6-5
j_call: TRBJ1-1
d_call: TRBD1
cdr3_aa: CAGPNPDRDAFF
cdr3_nt: TGTGCCGGCCCCAACCCCGACAGGGATGCTTTCTTT

clone_size: NA
v_call: TRBV6-6
j_call: TRBJ2-3
d_call: TRBD2
cdr3_aa: CASSYASGGGTQYF
cdr3_nt: TGTGCCAGCAGTTATGCTAGCGGGGGAGGGACGCAGTATTTT

clone_size: NA
v_call: TRBV6-1
j_call: TRBJ2-5
d_call: TRBD2
cdr3_aa: CASRAGVQETQYF
cdr3_nt: TGTGCCAGCAGGGCGGGAGTCCAAGAGACCCAGTACTTC

clone_size: once
v_call: TRBV28
j_call: TRBJ1-2
d_call: NA
cdr3_aa: CASRTAGGHYGYTF
cdr3_nt: TGTGCCAGCAGAACAGCCGGGGGTCACTATGGCTACACCTTC

clone_size: NA
v_call: TRBV12-5
j_call: TRBJ2-3
d_call: NA
cdr3_aa: CASGLGAGRGDTQYF
cdr3_nt: TGTGCTAGTGGTTTGGGGGCGGGCCGCGGGGATACGCAGTATTTT

clone_size: NA
v_call: TRBV7-6
j_call: TRBJ2-7
d_call: NA
cdr3_aa: CASSSSGSTYEQYF
cdr3_nt: TGTGCCAGCAGCTCAAGCGGGTCTACCTACGAGCAGTACTTC

clone_size: NA
v_call: TRBV6-5
j_call: TRBJ1-1
d_call: TRBD1
cdr3_aa: CASSYWGQGNTEAFF
cdr3_nt: TGTGCCAGCAGTTACTGGGGACAGGGGAACACTGAAGCTTTCTTT

clone_size: NA
v_call: TRBV29-1
j_call: TRBJ2-1
d_call: TRBD2
cdr3_aa: CSVEDPTSGARGEQFF
cdr3_nt: TGCAGCGTTGAAGACCCGACTAGCGGGGCCAGGGGTGAGCAGTTCTTC